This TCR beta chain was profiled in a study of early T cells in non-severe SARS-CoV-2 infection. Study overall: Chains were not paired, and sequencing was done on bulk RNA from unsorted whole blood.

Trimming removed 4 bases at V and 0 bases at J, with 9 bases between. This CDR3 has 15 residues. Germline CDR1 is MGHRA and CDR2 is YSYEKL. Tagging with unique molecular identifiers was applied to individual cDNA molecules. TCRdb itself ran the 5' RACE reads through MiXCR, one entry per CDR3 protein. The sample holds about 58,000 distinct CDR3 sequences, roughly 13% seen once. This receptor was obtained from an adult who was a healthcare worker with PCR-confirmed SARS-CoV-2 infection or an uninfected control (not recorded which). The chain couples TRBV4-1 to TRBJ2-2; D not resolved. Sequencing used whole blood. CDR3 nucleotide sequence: TGCGCCAGCAGCCCGCAGGCTACGAACACCGGGGAGCTGTTTTTT. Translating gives CASSPQATNTGELFF.